These T cell receptor beta chains were read from a single sample in a study of T cells after yellow fever vaccination. MiXCR, applied by TCRdb to the 5' RACE reads, yields one record per CDR3 protein. The sample has 100,000 to 150,000 distinct CDR3 sequences; about 16% are singletons. The specimen was CD8+ T cells sorted from PBMCs, collected 5 days after the yellow fever booster vaccination. The receptor source for this set is a man aged 18 to 30 who received the YFV17D yellow fever vaccine. Both conserved end residues are part of each CDR3. A D gene is named only where the DNA matches it firmly. Some rows have no size entry. The others give once, few or many, or a class for an expanded clone.

size: .
D: .
J: TRBJ2-3
V: TRBV29-1
DNA: TGCAGCGTTAACCGGCGACTTTACACAGATACGCAGTATTTT
CDR3: CSVNRRLYTDTQYF

size: .
D: .
J: TRBJ1-4
V: TRBV27
DNA: TGTGCCAGCAGTCACCTCCCGCTTGCAACTAATGAAAAACTGTTTTTT
CDR3: CASSHLPLATNEKLFF

size: few
D: .
J: TRBJ2-2
V: TRBV2
DNA: TGTGCCAGCACGGGTAATAGCGGGGAGCTGTTTTTT
CDR3: CASTGNSGELFF

size: .
D: .
J: TRBJ1-3
V: TRBV2
DNA: TGTGCCAGCAGTGTCGATACTGGAAACACCATATATTTT
CDR3: CASSVDTGNTIYF

size: .
D: .
J: TRBJ2-2
V: TRBV9
DNA: TGTGCCAGCAGCGTAGTTGGGCGGTCGGTCCCCGGGGAGCTGTTTTTT
CDR3: CASSVVGRSVPGELFF

size: .
D: TRBD1
J: TRBJ1-1
V: TRBV7-9
DNA: TGTGCCAGCAGCCAAGGGGACAGGGGGCTGTTGGCTTTCTTT
CDR3: CASSQGDRGLLAFF

size: .
D: TRBD1
J: TRBJ2-3
V: TRBV5-4
DNA: TGTGCCAGCAGCTCCCGGGACAGGGCCACAGATACGCAGTATTTT
CDR3: CASSSRDRATDTQYF

size: .
D: .
J: TRBJ2-5
V: TRBV19
DNA: TGTGCCAGTAGTAAAACTGCCGAAGGGACCCAGTACTTC
CDR3: CASSKTAEGTQYF

size: .
D: .
J: TRBJ2-1
V: TRBV29-1
DNA: TGCAGCGTTGAGTTTACGGGGGCCCCCTACAATGAGCAGTTCTTC
CDR3: CSVEFTGAPYNEQFF

size: .
D: .
J: TRBJ2-1
V: TRBV4-2
DNA: TGTGCCAGCAGCCAAGGTTATCCCGGCGGGCCGGGAGTCAATGAGCAGTTCTTC
CDR3: CASSQGYPGGPGVNEQFF

size: .
D: TRBD1
J: TRBJ2-1
V: TRBV9
DNA: TGTGCCAGCAGCGTAGGAGGGACAGGGCAGTTCTTC
CDR3: CASSVGGTGQFF

size: many
D: .
J: TRBJ1-5
V: TRBV11-2
DNA: TGTGCCAGCAGCTTGGGAGGGCCTAATCAGCCCCAGCATTTT
CDR3: CASSLGGPNQPQHF

size: .
D: .
J: TRBJ1-1
V: TRBV19
DNA: TGTGCCAGTAGTTGGGGACGTGGGGGGAACACTGAAGCTTTCTTT
CDR3: CASSWGRGGNTEAFF

size: few
D: .
J: TRBJ2-5
V: TRBV7-9
DNA: TGTGCCAGCAGCTTGTGGAGGGAGACCCAGTACTTC
CDR3: CASSLWRETQYF

size: .
D: TRBD1
J: TRBJ2-1
V: TRBV5-1
DNA: TGCGCCAGCAGGGGGGACAGAGTGTTGGTCTCCTACAATGAGCAGTTCTTC
CDR3: CASRGDRVLVSYNEQFF

size: few
D: .
J: TRBJ2-5
V: TRBV5-4
DNA: TGTGCCAGCAGCTCAGAGGCTGGGGGGCTGGAGACCCAGTACTTC
CDR3: CASSSEAGGLETQYF

size: few
D: .
J: TRBJ2-7
V: TRBV12-3/TRBV12-4
DNA: TGTGCCAGCAGACCCGAGGGGGGGTTCTCCTACGAGCAGTACTTC
CDR3: CASRPEGGFSYEQYF

size: .
D: .
J: TRBJ2-2
V: TRBV7-2
DNA: TGTGCCAGCAGCCACCGGCTGGCCGGGGAGCTGTTTTTC
CDR3: CASSHRLAGELFF

size: few
D: TRBD1
J: TRBJ2-7
V: TRBV15
DNA: TGTGCCACCAGCAGAGACCGGACAGGCTCCTACGAGCAGTACTTC
CDR3: CATSRDRTGSYEQYF

size: many
D: .
J: TRBJ2-3
V: TRBV10-2
DNA: TGCGCCAGCAGTGGGGGAAGGGGCACAGATACGCAGTATTTT
CDR3: CASSGGRGTDTQYF

size: few
D: .
J: TRBJ2-7
V: TRBV7-8
DNA: TGTGCCAGCAGCTTAGTTCTACAGGGCCGCGAGCAGTACTTC
CDR3: CASSLVLQGREQYF

size: few
D: .
J: TRBJ1-2
V: TRBV12-3/TRBV12-4
DNA: TGTGCCAGCAGTTTAGCCCCAGGACGGTACTACACCTTC
CDR3: CASSLAPGRYYTF

size: .
D: TRBD2
J: TRBJ2-3
V: TRBV10-3
DNA: TGTGCCATCACCAGAGGACTAGAATTGGATACGCAGTATTTT
CDR3: CAITRGLELDTQYF

size: .
D: .
J: TRBJ2-3
V: TRBV5-6
DNA: TGTGCCAGCGCTACAGAAGATACGCAGTATTTT
CDR3: CASATEDTQYF

size: .
D: .
J: TRBJ2-2
V: TRBV6-2/TRBV6-3
DNA: TGTGCCAGCAGTTACTACGGGCCCACCGGGGAGCTGTTTTTT
CDR3: CASSYYGPTGELFF

size: many
D: .
J: TRBJ1-2
V: TRBV7-9
DNA: TGTGCCAGCAGCCCAGGACAATCCGGCTACACCTTC
CDR3: CASSPGQSGYTF

size: .
D: .
J: TRBJ1-2
V: TRBV21-1
DNA: TGTGCCAGCAGCAAAGCGGTGGAGTATGGCTACACCTTC
CDR3: CASSKAVEYGYTF

size: few
D: TRBD1
J: TRBJ1-1
V: TRBV5-1
DNA: TGCGCCAGCAGCATCCGACAGGGGAACACTGAAGCTTTCTTT
CDR3: CASSIRQGNTEAFF

size: .
D: .
J: TRBJ1-2
V: TRBV9
DNA: TGTGCCAGCAGCGGGAACAGGGAAGCTAACTATGGCTACACCTTC
CDR3: CASSGNREANYGYTF

size: .
D: .
J: TRBJ1-6
V: TRBV14
DNA: TGTGCCAGAAGCCAGGCCGGGGATTCACCCCTCCACTTT
CDR3: CARSQAGDSPLHF

size: .
D: .
J: TRBJ2-7
V: TRBV7-9
DNA: TGTGCCAGCAGGGCCCCGGGAGCAGGGGAGCAGTACTTC
CDR3: CASRAPGAGEQYF

size: few
D: TRBD1
J: TRBJ2-1
V: TRBV27
DNA: TGTGCCAGCAGTTTACAGGGGGCCTACAATGAGCAGTTCTTC
CDR3: CASSLQGAYNEQFF

size: .
D: .
J: TRBJ2-3
V: TRBV7-9
DNA: TGTGCCAGCAGCGGGGGAATCACAGATACGCAGTATTTT
CDR3: CASSGGITDTQYF

size: .
D: .
J: TRBJ1-5
V: TRBV7-9
DNA: TGTGCCAGCAGCTTATACGAGGGCGCATATAGCAATCAGCCCCAGCATTTT
CDR3: CASSLYEGAYSNQPQHF

size: .
D: TRBD2
J: TRBJ2-3
V: TRBV20-1
DNA: TGCGGGAGAGCGGGGGGGCCTACGGCAGATACGCAGTATTTT
CDR3: CGRAGGPTADTQYF

size: .
D: TRBD1
J: TRBJ1-2
V: TRBV6-5
DNA: TGTGCCAGCAGTTACTCACCGGGACAGGGGTTGCACTACACCTTC
CDR3: CASSYSPGQGLHYTF

size: .
D: .
J: TRBJ2-3
V: TRBV7-8
DNA: TGTGCCAGCAGCTGGGGCGGGGAAACAGATACGCAGTATTTT
CDR3: CASSWGGETDTQYF

size: few
D: .
J: TRBJ1-1
V: TRBV12-3/TRBV12-4
DNA: TGTGCCAGCTCACTGGGGCCGGGACCCGTATCGGAAGCTTTCTTT
CDR3: CASSLGPGPVSEAFF

size: .
D: .
J: TRBJ2-3
V: TRBV7-9
DNA: TGTGCCAGCAGCCCGTTACGAGGCCAGGGGAAAGACACAGATACGCAGTATTTT
CDR3: CASSPLRGQGKDTDTQYF

size: few
D: .
J: TRBJ1-4
V: TRBV11-2
DNA: TGTGCCAGCAGCCCCGCGGGCCTCCGCCCCTTTGGTGAAAAACTGTTTTTT
CDR3: CASSPAGLRPFGEKLFF

size: few
D: .
J: TRBJ1-1
V: TRBV6-2/TRBV6-3
DNA: TGTGCCAGCAGTTACTCGATAGTCGGACATACTACTGAAGCTTTCTTT
CDR3: CASSYSIVGHTTEAFF

size: .
D: TRBD2
J: TRBJ2-7
V: TRBV20-1
DNA: TGCAGTGCTAGTCCCCCGGGGGGACTAACCTACGAGCAGTACTTC
CDR3: CSASPPGGLTYEQYF

size: .
D: .
J: TRBJ2-7
V: TRBV7-9
DNA: TGTGCCAGCAGCAACCACTTCCGCTGTCAAGTCCAGTACTTC
CDR3: CASSNHFRCQVQYF

size: .
D: .
J: TRBJ1-1
V: TRBV5-1
DNA: TGCGCCAGCAGCGCCGGGACACCGAACACTGAAGCTTTCTTT
CDR3: CASSAGTPNTEAFF

size: .
D: TRBD1
J: TRBJ1-1
V: TRBV12-3/TRBV12-4
DNA: TGTGCCAGCAGTCGGACAGGGGTTGGTGAAGCTTTCTTT
CDR3: CASSRTGVGEAFF

size: .
D: .
J: TRBJ1-5
V: TRBV6-5
DNA: TGTGCCAGCAGTTACAGTTTCAATCAGCCCCAGCATTTT
CDR3: CASSYSFNQPQHF

size: few
D: .
J: TRBJ1-5
V: TRBV20-1
DNA: TGCAGTGCTAGAGATCCGGTGGGGAAGGGTCAGCCCCAGCATTTT
CDR3: CSARDPVGKGQPQHF

size: .
D: .
J: TRBJ2-7
V: TRBV6-2/TRBV6-3
DNA: TGTGCCATTAGCGGCTCCTACGAGCAGTACTTC
CDR3: CAISGSYEQYF

size: few
D: TRBD2
J: TRBJ2-1
V: TRBV7-3
DNA: TGTGCCAGCAGCTTAAAAGGAAATAGCGGGGGCATCCACAATGAGCAGTTCTTC
CDR3: CASSLKGNSGGIHNEQFF

size: few
D: .
J: TRBJ2-3
V: TRBV12-3/TRBV12-4
DNA: TGTGCCAGCAGCGACCTAGTAGGTACGCAGTATTTT
CDR3: CASSDLVGTQYF

size: few
D: .
J: TRBJ2-5
V: TRBV19
DNA: TGTGCCAGTAGTGTTCTAGCCTACCGGGAGACCCAGTACTTC
CDR3: CASSVLAYRETQYF

size: .
D: .
J: TRBJ1-2
V: TRBV4-1
DNA: TGCGCCAGCAGCCAAGATCCCGCAGGGAACTATGGCTACACCTTC
CDR3: CASSQDPAGNYGYTF

size: .
D: .
J: TRBJ1-1
V: TRBV6-1
DNA: TGTGCCAGCAGTTGGGACGGCCCGGCCACTGAAGCTTTCTTT
CDR3: CASSWDGPATEAFF

size: many
D: .
J: TRBJ2-3
V: TRBV5-6
DNA: TGTGCCAGCAGCCCCGTATGGACACGCACAGATACGCAGTATTTT
CDR3: CASSPVWTRTDTQYF

size: few
D: .
J: TRBJ1-5
V: TRBV4-1
DNA: TGCGCCAGCAGCGTCCGAGGGGTTAGCAATCAGCCCCAGCATTTT
CDR3: CASSVRGVSNQPQHF